Shown below are 24 T cell receptor beta chains from a single sample sequenced in a study of somatic mutations in cytotoxic T cells in rheumatoid arthritis (dated 2017 in TCRdb). The library relied on the immunoSEQ multiplex PCR assay. TCRdb carries this immuneACCESS record with in-frame sequences only. Its versions omit some clonotypes, under half of them owing to an unresolved V gene in the studies checked, with the rest unexplained. This sample gives approximately 5,300 clones in total; roughly 86% of them show up just once. 30% to 40% of the sample comes from the top ten. The sequencing input was CD8+ T cells sorted from blood. The receptors derive from a woman aged 50 to 60 with rheumatoid arthritis.

The rearrangement uses TRBV30 and TRBJ2-7; 7 bases agree with TRBD2. The CDR3 is 13 residues long. Losses at the gene ends were 2 bases for V and 3 bases for J; bases not matched to a gene: 4. In germline, CDR1 is GTSNPN, CDR2 SVGIG (reference sequence). The CDR3 region is CAWSIRGVYEQYF. Here the CDR3 DNA reads TGTGCCTGGAGTATCCGGGGGGTCTACGAGCAGTACTTC.

Turning to this clone: An end of the junction does not agree with germline; a read error may underlie this. Other nucleotide sequences from this sample produce the same CDR3. The rearrangement uses TRBV11-2 and TRBJ1-6, with D maybe TRBD1 (5 bases). The germline gives CDR1 SGHAT, CDR2 FQNNGV. The CDR3 runs to 16 residues. The DNA of the CDR3 is TGTGCCAGCAGCTTAGCCCGGGGGGAAACCCATTCCCCCCTCCACTTT. This encodes CASSLARGETHSPLHF.

This chain connects TRBV27 to TRBJ2-1; weak D call: TRBD1 (6 bases). V shed 3 bases and J shed 2 bases, with 11 bases lying between them. This CDR3 comprises 15 residues. Per the germline V gene, CDR1 is MNHEY and CDR2 is SMNVEV (reference sequence). The CDR3 sequence: CASSLGARPYNEQFF. The CDR3 DNA is TGTGCCAGCAGTTTGGGGGCCCGGCCCTACAATGAGCAGTTCTTC.

The J gene is TRBJ1-5, the V gene TRBV7-9; 10 nucleotides line up with TRBD1. V trimming: 5 bases; J trimming: 5 bases; junction bases outside the gene matches: 3. Germline assignment: CDR1 SEHNR and CDR2 FQNEAQ (reference sequence). This CDR3 spans 14 amino acids. The CDR3 DNA is TGTGCCAGCAGCAAAGACAGGGGGCATCAGCCCCAGCATTTT. Protein sequence: CASSKDRGHQPQHF.

The J gene is TRBJ1-5, the V gene TRBV5-1; D is perhaps TRBD1 (6 bases). V was cut by 4 bases and J by 7 bases, with 15 bases left in between. The germline gives CDR1 SGHRS, CDR2 YFSETQ. This CDR3 is 14 amino acids long. The CDR3 region is CASSASGVGQPQHF. Here the CDR3 DNA reads TGCGCCAGCAGCGCCTCAGGGGTTGGGCAGCCCCAGCATTTT.

This clone was seen a single time. The rearrangement joins TRBV4-1 to TRBJ2-7; no definite D call. V lost 0 bases to trimming and J lost 2 bases, with 14 bases between them. Germline CDR1 reads MGHRA; CDR2 reads YSYEKL. The CDR3 has 16 residues. The DNA for the CDR3 is TGCGCCAGCAGCCAAGATTTTCCAGGCAGTACCTACGAGCAGTACTTC. Its translation is CASSQDFPGSTYEQYF.

This clone was counted between two and nine times. V gene TRBV11-2 combines with J gene TRBJ1-2; possible D gene TRBD1, 5 bases. CDR1 SGHAT and CDR2 FQNNGV come from the germline V gene. The length of the CDR3 is 15 residues. With 0 bases removed from V and 8 bases from J, the gap between germline ends came to 16 bases. CDR3 sequence reads: CASSLDPGVIKGYTF. CDR3 in DNA: TGTGCCAGCAGCTTAGATCCGGGGGTCATAAAGGGCTACACCTTC.

The chain carries TRBV4-2 and TRBJ1-5, with D perhaps matching TRBD1 (6 bases). V shed 3 bases and J shed 3 bases, with 12 bases lying between them. Germline-derived CDR1 and CDR2 are LGHNA and YNFKEQ. CDR3 size: 15 residues. The CDR3 sequence: CASSQDQGINQPQHF. As DNA, the CDR3 is TGTGCCAGCAGCCAGGATCAGGGGATCAATCAGCCCCAGCATTTT.

CDR3 protein: CASSLWGREAFF. DNA for the CDR3: TGTGCCAGCAGTTTATGGGGCAGAGAAGCTTTCTTT. This rearrangement joins TRBV28 to TRBJ1-1; D is unresolved. The CDR3 is 12 amino acids. The ends were cut back, 0 bases at V and 8 bases at J, with 7 bases in the middle. Per the germline V gene, CDR1 is MDHEN and CDR2 is SYDVKM.

The V gene is TRBV6-1, the J gene TRBJ2-5; 9 positions match TRBD1. With the DNA end fitting TRBJ2-7 better, the J assignment may be wrong. Germline V gene sequence: CDR1 MNHNS, CDR2 SASEGT. The CDR3 extends over 15 amino acids. The CDR3 nucleotides read TGTGCCAGCAGTGGACTGACAGGGGGGTCGGACGAGCAGTACTTC. Protein product: CASSGLTGGSDEQYF.

The chain uses TRBV5-6 and TRBJ2-5; D perhaps matches TRBD2 (6 bases). The DNA end favors TRBJ2-7, so the J call may be wrong. This CDR3 is 14 amino acids long. Germline assignment: CDR1 SGHDT and CDR2 YYEEEE. The CDR3 coding sequence is TGTGCCAGCAGCGCGGGACTCAATTCCTACGAGCAGTACTTC. This gives the protein CASSAGLNSYEQYF.

The chain recombines TRBV27 with TRBJ1-2, with D tentatively TRBD1 (5 bases). CDR3 length: 13 amino acids. The germline V gene has CDR1 MNHEY and CDR2 SMNVEV (reference sequence). Trimming removed 0 bases from V and 8 bases from J, with 10 bases in between. CDR3 loop: CASSLSDGGGYTF. DNA of the CDR3: TGTGCCAGCAGTTTATCGGACGGGGGAGGCTACACCTTC.

The chain combines TRBV10-2 with TRBJ2-7; weak D call: TRBD2 (5 bases). This CDR3 contains 13 residues. V lost 7 bases and J 7 bases, leaving 17 bases between the germline ends. Germline V gives CDR1 WSHSY, CDR2 SAAADI. CDR3 in DNA: TGCGCCAGCACCTGGGCCCTGGGAGTGGAGCAGTACTTC. Translation gives CASTWALGVEQYF.

Only one count was recorded for this clone. This chain joins TRBV28 and TRBJ2-1; D is uncertain. Trimming took off 6 bases at V and 5 bases at J, with 2 bases between the two ends. This CDR3 has 10 amino acids. Germline assignment: CDR1 MDHEN and CDR2 SYDVKM. This CDR3 reads CASSNNEQFF. The CDR3 DNA reads TGTGCCAGCAGCAACAATGAGCAGTTCTTC. The full variable domain, completed using reference TRBV28 and TRBJ2-1, is DVKVTQSSRYLVKRTGEKVFLECVQDMDHENMFWYRQDPGLGLRLIYFSYDVKMKEKGDIPEGYSVSREKKERFSLILESASTNQTSMYLCASSNNEQFFGPGTRLTVL.

As DNA, the CDR3 is TGCGCCAGCAGCCAAACCTCCCGGGAAAAACTGTTTTTT. This encodes CASSQTSREKLFF. The chain employs TRBV4-1 and TRBJ1-4; D gene ambiguous. There are 13 residues in the CDR3. Germline V gene data show CDR1 as MGHRA and CDR2 as YSYEKL. Trimming left V 2 bases short and J 8 bases short, with 9 bases between.

For this clone: One junction end disagrees with the germline gene, perhaps due to a read error. The chain combines TRBV2 with TRBJ2-2, with 8 bases identical to TRBD1. Germline V gives CDR1 SNHLY, CDR2 FYNNEI. CDR3 length: 16 residues. The CDR3 DNA reads TGTGCCAGCAGCGAAGAGGACAGGGAAGTTCCCGGGGAGCTGTTTTTT. This sequence encodes CASSEEDREVPGELFF.

The V and J genes are TRBV27 and TRBJ2-7; tentative D call: TRBD2 (6 bases). The CDR3 is 14 residues long. Trimming took off 2 bases at V and 1 base at J, with 9 bases between the two ends. CDR1 and CDR2 (germline): MNHEY, SMNVEV (reference sequence). The CDR3 loop reads CASSLIAGSYEQYF. For the CDR3, the DNA is TGTGCCAGCAGTTTAATTGCGGGGTCCTACGAGCAGTACTTC.

This clone showed up just once. Here the CDR3 DNA reads TGTGCCAGTACCGGCAGGGAGGTCGAGTTTTTCGAGAGCACAGATACGCAGTATTTT. Its translation: CASTGREVEFFESTDTQYF. The V gene is TRBV19, the J gene TRBJ2-3, with D maybe TRBD2 (6 bases). Germline CDR1 and CDR2: LNHDA and SQIVND (reference sequence). The CDR3 runs 19 residues. V was cut by 7 bases and J by 0 bases, with 26 bases left in between.

The chain combines TRBV15 with TRBJ2-7; 8 nucleotides align to TRBD1. In germline, CDR1 is LNHNV, CDR2 YYDKDF (reference sequence). This CDR3 has 15 amino acids. The V gene end was trimmed by 6 bases and the J gene end by 4 bases; junction bases not matched to a gene: 11. The DNA of the CDR3 is TGTGCCACCAGTCCTCTCCCAGGGGGCGCGTACGAGCAGTACTTC. Translated: CATSPLPGGAYEQYF.

This sequence joins TRBV14 and TRBJ1-1; D is unresolved. CDR1 and CDR2 (germline): SGHDN, FVKESK. This CDR3 region has 15 residues. Trimming cost V 0 bases and J 0 bases, with 8 bases left between them. The CDR3 DNA reads TGTGCCAGCAGCCAAGAAGAGAATCTGAACACTGAAGCTTTCTTT. Protein sequence: CASSQEENLNTEAFF.

The chain couples TRBV2 to TRBJ1-1; 11 nucleotides line up with TRBD1. Germline trimming cut 4 bases from V and 7 bases from J; bases unmatched to any gene: 5. The CDR3 length is 14 residues. The germline V gene has CDR1 SNHLY and CDR2 FYNNEI. CDR3: CASSGGQGVGEAFF. The CDR3 nucleotides are TGTGCCAGCAGTGGGGGACAGGGGGTAGGTGAAGCTTTCTTT.

The V call is TRBV7-8, the J call TRBJ2-1; 11 bases agree with TRBD2. V trimming: 1 base; J trimming: 1 base; junction bases outside the gene matches: 12. The CDR3 runs 20 residues. The germline CDR1 and CDR2 sequences are SGHVS and FQNEAQ. The CDR3: CASSLGLAGGLYPSYNEQFF. In DNA, the CDR3 is TGTGCCAGCAGCTTAGGGCTAGCGGGGGGCCTATACCCTTCCTACAATGAGCAGTTCTTC.

V and J are TRBV4-1 and TRBJ2-7; unclear D gene. The germline V gene encodes CDR1 MGHRA and CDR2 YSYEKL. There are 13 residues in the CDR3. The V and J ends lost 1 base and 6 bases respectively, with 10 bases between them. As DNA, the CDR3 is TGCGCCAGCAGCCAAGTAAATCTAGGCGAGCAGTACTTC. Translated: CASSQVNLGEQYF.

CDR3 bases: TGTGCCAGCAGACCGACAGGTTCCTTCTACGAGCAGTACTTC. Translating it yields CASRPTGSFYEQYF. This chain uses TRBV5-8 with TRBJ2-7; possible D gene TRBD1, 6 bases. The CDR3 runs 14 residues. Germline V gene sequence: CDR1 SGHTS, CDR2 YDEGEE. The ends were cut back, 5 bases at V and 3 bases at J, with 15 bases in the middle.